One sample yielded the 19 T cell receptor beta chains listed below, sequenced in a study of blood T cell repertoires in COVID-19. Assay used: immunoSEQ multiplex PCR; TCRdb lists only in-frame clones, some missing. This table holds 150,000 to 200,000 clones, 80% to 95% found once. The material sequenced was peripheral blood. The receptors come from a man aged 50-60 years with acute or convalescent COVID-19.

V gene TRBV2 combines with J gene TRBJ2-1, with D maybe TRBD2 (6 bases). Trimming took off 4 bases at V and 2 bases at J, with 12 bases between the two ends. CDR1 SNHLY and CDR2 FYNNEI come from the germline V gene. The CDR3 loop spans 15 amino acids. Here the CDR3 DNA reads TGTGCCAGCAGTGCAACTAGGACTACCTACAATGAGCAGTTCTTC. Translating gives CASSATRTTYNEQFF. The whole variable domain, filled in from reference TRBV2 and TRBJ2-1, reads EPEVTQTPSHQVTQMGQEVILRCVPISNHLYFYWYRQILGQKVEFLVSFYNNEISEKSEIFDDQFSVERPDGSNFTLKIRSTKLEDSAMYFCASSATRTTYNEQFFGPGTRLTVL.

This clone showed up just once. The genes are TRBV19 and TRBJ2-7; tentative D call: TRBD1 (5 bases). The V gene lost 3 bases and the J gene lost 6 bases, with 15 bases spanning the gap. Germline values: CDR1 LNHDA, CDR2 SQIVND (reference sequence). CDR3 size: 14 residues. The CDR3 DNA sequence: TGTGCCAGTAGTATCCAGGGATCCCCGCTCGAGCAGTACGTC. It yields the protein CASSIQGSPLEQYV.

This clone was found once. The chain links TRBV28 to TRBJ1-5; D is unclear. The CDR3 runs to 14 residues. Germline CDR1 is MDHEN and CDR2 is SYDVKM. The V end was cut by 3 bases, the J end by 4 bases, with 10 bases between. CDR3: CASSFGVGNQPQHF. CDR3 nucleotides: TGTGCCAGCAGTTTCGGGGTCGGGAATCAGCCCCAGCATTTT.

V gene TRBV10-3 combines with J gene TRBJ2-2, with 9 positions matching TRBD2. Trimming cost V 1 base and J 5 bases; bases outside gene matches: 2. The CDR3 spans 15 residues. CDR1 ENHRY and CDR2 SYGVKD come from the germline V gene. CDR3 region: CAISELAGDTGELFF. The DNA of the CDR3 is TGTGCCATCAGTGAGTTAGCGGGGGATACCGGGGAGCTGTTTTTT.

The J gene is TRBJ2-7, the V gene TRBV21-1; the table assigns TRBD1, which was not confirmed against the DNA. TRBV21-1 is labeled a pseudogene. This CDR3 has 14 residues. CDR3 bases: TGTGCCAGCACCCCTATGGGGGCAACCTACGAGCAGTACTTC. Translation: CASTPMGATYEQYF.

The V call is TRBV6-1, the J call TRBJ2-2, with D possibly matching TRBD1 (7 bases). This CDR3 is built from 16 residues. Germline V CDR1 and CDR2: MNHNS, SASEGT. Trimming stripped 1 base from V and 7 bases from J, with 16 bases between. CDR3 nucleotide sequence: TGTGCCAGCAGTGAAGGAGTTGGAGGGGGCGGCGGGGAGCTGTTTTTT. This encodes CASSEGVGGGGGELFF.

The CDR3 is CASSLETVAGGTQYF. The DNA of the CDR3 is TGTGCCAGCAGCTTGGAGACGGTGGCAGGAGGGACCCAGTACTTC. The chain uses TRBV5-6 and TRBJ2-5; D may be TRBD2 (5 bases). This CDR3 contains 15 residues. Germline CDR1 and CDR2: SGHDT and YYEEEE. V dropped 0 bases and J dropped 7 bases, with 16 bases sitting between them.

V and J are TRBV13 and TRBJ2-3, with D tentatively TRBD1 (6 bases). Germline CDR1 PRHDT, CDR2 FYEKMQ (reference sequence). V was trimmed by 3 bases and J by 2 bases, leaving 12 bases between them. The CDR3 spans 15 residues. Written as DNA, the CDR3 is TGTGCCAGCAGCTTTAGGGGGAAAACCACAGATACGCAGTATTTT. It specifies CASSFRGKTTDTQYF.

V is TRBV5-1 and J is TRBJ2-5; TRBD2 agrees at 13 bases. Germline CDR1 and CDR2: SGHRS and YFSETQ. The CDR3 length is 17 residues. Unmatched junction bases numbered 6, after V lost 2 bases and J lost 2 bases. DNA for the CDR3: TGCGCCAGCAGCTTTATTCCGGGACTAGCGGGGCAAGAGACCCAGTACTTC. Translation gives CASSFIPGLAGQETQYF.

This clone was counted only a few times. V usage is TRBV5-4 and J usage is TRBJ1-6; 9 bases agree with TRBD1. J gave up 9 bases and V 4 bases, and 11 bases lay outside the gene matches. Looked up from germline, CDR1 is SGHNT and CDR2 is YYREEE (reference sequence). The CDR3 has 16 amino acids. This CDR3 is CASSNHGQGKSSPLHF. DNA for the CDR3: TGTGCCAGCAGCAACCATGGACAGGGGAAATCTTCACCCCTCCACTTT.

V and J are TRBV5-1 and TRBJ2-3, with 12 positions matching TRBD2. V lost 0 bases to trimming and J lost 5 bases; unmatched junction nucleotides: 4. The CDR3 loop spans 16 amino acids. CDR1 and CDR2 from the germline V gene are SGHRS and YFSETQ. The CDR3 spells CASSLASGGAIDTQYF. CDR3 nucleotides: TGCGCCAGCAGCTTGGCTAGCGGGGGGGCTATAGATACGCAGTATTTT.

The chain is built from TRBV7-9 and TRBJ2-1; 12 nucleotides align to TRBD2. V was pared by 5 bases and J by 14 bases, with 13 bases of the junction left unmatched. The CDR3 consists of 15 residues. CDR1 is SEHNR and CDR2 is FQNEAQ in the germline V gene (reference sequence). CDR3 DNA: TGTGCCAGCAGCCAAACCGGACTAGCGGGATCTCGGGAGTTCTTC. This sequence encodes CASSQTGLAGSREFF.

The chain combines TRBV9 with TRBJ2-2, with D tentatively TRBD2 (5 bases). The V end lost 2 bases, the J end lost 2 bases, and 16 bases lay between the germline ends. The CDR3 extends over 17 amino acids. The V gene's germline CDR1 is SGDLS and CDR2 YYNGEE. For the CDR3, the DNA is TGTGCCAGCAGCGTTTCGGAAGCCAGCGGCAACACCGGGGAGCTGTTTTTT. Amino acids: CASSVSEASGNTGELFF.

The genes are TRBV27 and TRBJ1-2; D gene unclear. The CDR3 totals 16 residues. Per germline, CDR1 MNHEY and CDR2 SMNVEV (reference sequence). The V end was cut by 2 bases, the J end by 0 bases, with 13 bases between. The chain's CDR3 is CASSLKGGVANYGYTF. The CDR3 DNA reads TGTGCCAGCAGTTTAAAAGGAGGCGTCGCTAACTATGGCTACACCTTC.

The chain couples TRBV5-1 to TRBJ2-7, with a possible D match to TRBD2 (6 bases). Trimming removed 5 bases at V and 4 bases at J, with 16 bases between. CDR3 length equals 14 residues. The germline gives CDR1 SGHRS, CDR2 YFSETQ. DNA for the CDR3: TGCGCCAGCAGACGGGGACTCGGTGAGTACGAGCAGTACTTC. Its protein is CASRRGLGEYEQYF.

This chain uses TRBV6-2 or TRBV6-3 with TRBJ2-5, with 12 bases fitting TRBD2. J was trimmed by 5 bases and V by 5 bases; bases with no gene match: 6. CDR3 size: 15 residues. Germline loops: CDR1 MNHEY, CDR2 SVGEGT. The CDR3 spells CASSGLAGRRETQYF. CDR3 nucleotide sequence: TGTGCCAGCAGTGGACTAGCGGGGCGCAGGGAGACCCAGTACTTC.

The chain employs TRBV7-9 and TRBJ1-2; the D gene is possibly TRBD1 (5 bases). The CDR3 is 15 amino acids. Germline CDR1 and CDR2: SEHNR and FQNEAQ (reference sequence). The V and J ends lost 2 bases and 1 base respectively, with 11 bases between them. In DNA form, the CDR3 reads TGTGCCAGCAGCTTACGAGACAGTGTTAACTATGGCTACACCTTC. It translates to CASSLRDSVNYGYTF. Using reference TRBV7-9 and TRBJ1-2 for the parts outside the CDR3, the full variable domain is DTGVSQNPRHKITKRGQNVTFRCDPISEHNRLYWYRQTLGQGPEFLTYFQNEAQLEKSRLLSDRFSAERPKGSFSTLEIQRTEQGDSAMYLCASSLRDSVNYGYTFGSGTRLTVV.

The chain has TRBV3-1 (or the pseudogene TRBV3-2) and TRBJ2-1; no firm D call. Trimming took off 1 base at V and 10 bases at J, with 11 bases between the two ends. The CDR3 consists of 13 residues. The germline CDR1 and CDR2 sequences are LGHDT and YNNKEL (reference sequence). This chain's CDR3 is CASSQGGPLEQFF. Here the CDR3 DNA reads TGTGCCAGCAGCCAAGGTGGGCCCCTAGAGCAGTTCTTC.

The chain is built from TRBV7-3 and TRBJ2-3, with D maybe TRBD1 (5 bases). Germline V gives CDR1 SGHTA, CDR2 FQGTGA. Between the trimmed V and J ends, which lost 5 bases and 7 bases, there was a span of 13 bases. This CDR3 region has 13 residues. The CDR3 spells CASSQGSPNTQYF. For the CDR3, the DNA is TGTGCCAGCAGCCAGGGCTCCCCGAATACGCAGTATTTT.